The clone carrying this T cell receptor beta chain was recorded at least ten times. This entry belongs to a study of blood T cell repertoires in COVID-19. Looking at the study overall: Samples of COVID-19 (acute and convalescent) were obtained from the United States, Italy and Spain. Sources were T cells, B-cell-depleted T cells, or PBMCs; the material itself was cDNA or gDNA.

How the authors handled the data: The authors estimated nucleated cell counts from reference gene primer amplification. Libraries were prepared by immunoSEQ multiplex PCR; TCRdb keeps only in-frame clonotypes and omits some of them. That table supplies the V and J calls and clone size; D and trimming were determined from the DNA. The table has under 200,000 clones, roughly 90% seen once; the top ten hold roughly 1.6%. Sequencing used peripheral blood. This TCR came from a man between 18 and 29 years old with active or convalescent COVID-19.

CDR3 loop: CASSQEGGGKLFF. DNA of the CDR3: TGTGCCAGCAGCCAAGAAGGCGGGGGAAAACTGTTTTTT. This chain uses TRBV3-1 (or the pseudogene TRBV3-2) with TRBJ1-4, with TRBD1 as a possible D gene (5 bases). Germline CDR1 and CDR2: LGHDT and YNNKEL (reference sequence). The V end was cut by 0 bases, the J end by 10 bases, with 9 bases between. The CDR3 spans 13 residues.